One and the same sample provided the 18 T cell receptor beta chains below, sequenced in a study of T cell responses to AZD1222 COVID-19 vaccine. Measured with immunoSEQ multiplex PCR; TCRdb has only the in-frame clones, and not every one. In the table there are approximately 65,000 clones, 76% of which are singletons. Sequenced here: peripheral blood, sampled on day 0 of AZD1222 vaccination. The receptors come from an adult in good health.

The rearrangement uses TRBV27 and TRBJ2-2; tentatively, D is TRBD2 (5 bases). The V gene's germline CDR1 is MNHEY and CDR2 SMNVEV (reference sequence). Trimming left V 6 bases short and J 2 bases short, with 10 bases between. The CDR3 totals 14 residues. The CDR3 DNA follows: TGTGCCAGCAGACGGGGTGGTAACACCGGGGAGCTGTTTTTT. It yields the protein CASRRGGNTGELFF.

As to this clone: Other DNA sequences in the same sample also yield this CDR3. This chain connects TRBV12-3 or TRBV12-4 to TRBJ2-7, with D unresolved. This CDR3 is built from 11 residues. V was clipped by 5 bases and J by 2 bases, with 4 bases between them. The CDR3: CASSLTYEQYF. The CDR3 region has the DNA TGTGCCAGCAGTCTTACCTACGAGCAGTACTTC.

The V gene is TRBV6-2 or TRBV6-3, the J gene TRBJ1-4; maybe TRBD1 (6 bases). Germline assignment: CDR1 MNHEY and CDR2 SVGEGT. The CDR3 spans 16 residues. V was cut by 5 bases and J by 0 bases, with 13 bases left in between. The CDR3 here is CASSVQQGSTNEKLFF. CDR3 nucleotide sequence: TGTGCCAGCAGTGTCCAACAGGGATCAACTAATGAAAAACTGTTTTTT.

The gene calls are TRBV3-1 (or the pseudogene TRBV3-2) and TRBJ2-7; D unresolved. Trimming stripped 2 bases from V and 3 bases from J, with 2 bases between. Germline V gives CDR1 LGHDT, CDR2 YNNKEL (reference sequence). The CDR3 runs 11 residues. The CDR3 DNA reads as TGTGCCAGCAGCCAATTCTACGAGCAGTACTTC. It is translated as CASSQFYEQYF.

The genes are TRBV7-2 and TRBJ2-2, with 8 bases fitting TRBD2. The length of the CDR3 is 16 residues. V shed 4 bases and J 4 bases; nucleotides not matched to a gene: 8. Looked up from germline, CDR1 is SGHTA and CDR2 is FQGNSA. The CDR3, as DNA: TGTGCCAGCAGCTCTCGCGGGGGGTCTTCCACCGGGGAGCTGTTTTTT. This codes for CASSSRGGSSTGELFF.

V is TRBV4-3 and J is TRBJ2-7, with TRBD2 matching 8 bases. The junction had 8 bases not matched to a gene; V was cut back by 0 bases and J by 4 bases. Germline CDR1 LGHNA, CDR2 YSLEER. The length of the CDR3 is 16 residues. CDR3: CASSQDRAAGEYEQYF. The CDR3 DNA follows: TGCGCCAGCAGCCAAGATAGGGCAGCGGGGGAATACGAGCAGTACTTC.

This clone showed up just a few times. The V call is TRBV28, the J call TRBJ2-1; no reliable D call. This CDR3 contains 13 residues. Trimming pared 2 bases from V and 4 bases from J, leaving 6 bases between. Germline V gives CDR1 MDHEN, CDR2 SYDVKM. CDR3 sequence reads: CASSLGVYNEQFF. CDR3 DNA sequence: TGTGCCAGCAGTTTAGGGGTTTACAATGAGCAGTTCTTC.

CDR3 region: CASSSGLAESYEQYF. The CDR3 bases are TGTGCCAGCAGCTCGGGGCTAGCGGAGTCCTACGAGCAGTACTTC. The J gene is TRBJ2-7, the V gene TRBV7-9, with 7 bases that match TRBD2. The V gene end was trimmed by 4 bases and the J gene end by 1 base; junction bases not matched to a gene: 7. The CDR3 length is 15 residues. Germline-derived CDR1 and CDR2 are SEHNR and FQNEAQ (reference sequence).

This chain connects TRBV30 to TRBJ1-1; maybe TRBD1 (6 bases). The ends were cut back, 2 bases at V and 6 bases at J, with 10 bases in the middle. CDR3 length: 12 residues. Germline loops: CDR1 GTSNPN, CDR2 SVGIG (reference sequence). CDR3 in DNA: TGTGCCTGGAGTAAGGGGGGGTCTGAAGCTTTCTTT. This translates into CAWSKGGSEAFF.

This clone was seen a few times. J is TRBJ1-5 and V is TRBV6-5, with a tentative D call TRBD1 (5 bases). Per the germline V gene, CDR1 is MNHEY and CDR2 is SVGAGI. V was trimmed by 8 bases and J by 0 bases, leaving 14 bases between them. The CDR3 is 15 residues long. The CDR3 loop is CASRQTEDSNQPQHF. The CDR3 nucleotides are TGTGCCAGCCGCCAGACAGAAGATAGCAATCAGCCCCAGCATTTT.

The J gene is TRBJ1-2, the V gene TRBV7-3; D is unresolved. CDR1 and CDR2 (germline): SGHTA, FQGTGA. This CDR3 is built from 15 residues. V was cut by 4 bases and J by 6 bases, with 18 bases left in between. Here the CDR3 reads CASSSSPAGGDGYTF. The CDR3 bases are TGTGCCAGCAGCTCCTCCCCGGCGGGCGGGGATGGCTACACCTTC. The full variable domain, rest sourced from reference TRBV7-3 and TRBJ1-2, is GAGVSQTPSNKVTEKGKYVELRCDPISGHTALYWYRQSLGQGPEFLIYFQGTGAADDSGLPNDRFFAVRPEGSVSTLKIQRTERGDSAVYLCASSSSPAGGDGYTFGSGTRLTVV.

This rearrangement joins TRBV28 to TRBJ2-1; 7 bases map to TRBD1. The CDR3 covers 18 residues. Germline CDR1 is MDHEN and CDR2 is SYDVKM. V lost 1 base, J lost 0 bases, and 9 bases stayed unmatched. This CDR3 is CASSLYAGTEHSYNEQFF. CDR3 in DNA: TGTGCCAGCAGTTTATACGCTGGGACAGAGCACTCCTACAATGAGCAGTTCTTC.

This clone is labeled as medium-sized. The J gene is TRBJ1-2, the V gene TRBV15; the D gene is possibly TRBD1 (6 bases). Germline V gene sequence: CDR1 LNHNV, CDR2 YYDKDF (reference sequence). Trimming took off 8 bases at V and 4 bases at J, with 17 bases between the two ends. The CDR3 totals 14 residues. The CDR3 is CATRPGADPYGYTF. The CDR3 nucleotides are TGTGCCACCCGGCCGGGGGCAGACCCCTATGGCTACACCTTC. Together with reference TRBV15 and TRBJ1-2, the CDR3 gives the full variable domain: DAMVIQNPRYQVTQFGKPVTLSCSQTLNHNVMYWYQQKSSQAPKLLFHYYDKDFNNEADTPDNFQSRRPNTSFCFLDIRSPGLGDTAMYLCATRPGADPYGYTFGSGTRLTVV.

This rearrangement joins TRBV19 to TRBJ1-2; D not certain. Trimming removed 3 bases from V and 1 base from J, with 12 bases in between. Germline CDR1 is LNHDA and CDR2 is SQIVND (reference sequence). The CDR3 sequence is 15 residues long. The CDR3 sequence: CASSIGGWGNYGYTF. The CDR3 DNA follows: TGTGCCAGTAGTATTGGCGGATGGGGTAACTATGGCTACACCTTC.

The chain recombines TRBV4-3 with TRBJ1-1, with D perhaps TRBD1 (6 bases). Germline V gives CDR1 LGHNA, CDR2 YSLEER. CDR3 size: 16 residues. Trimming removed 1 base from V and 3 bases from J, with 15 bases in between. Written as DNA, the CDR3 is TGCGCCAGCAGCCAAGGGGCAGGGGCCAGGGACACTGAAGCTTTCTTT. Its translation: CASSQGAGARDTEAFF.

The J gene is TRBJ2-6, the V gene TRBV18, with 8 positions matching TRBD1. CDR3 length: 18 residues. J gave up 4 bases and V 0 bases, and 8 bases lay outside the gene matches. The germline V gene has CDR1 KGHSH and CDR2 LQKENI. CDR3: CASSPPGQAFGGANVLTF. The CDR3 DNA reads as TGTGCCAGCTCACCACCGGGACAGGCCTTTGGGGGGGCCAACGTCCTGACTTTC.

The J gene is TRBJ2-1, the V gene TRBV9; D uncertain. The CDR3 runs to 14 residues. Trimming stripped 0 bases from V and 5 bases from J, with 9 bases between. Germline CDR1 is SGDLS and CDR2 is YYNGEE. CDR3 sequence reads: CASSVDPPDNEQFF. CDR3 DNA sequence: TGTGCCAGCAGCGTAGACCCGCCAGACAATGAGCAGTTCTTC.

The rearrangement joins TRBV7-9 to TRBJ2-7, with D tentatively TRBD2 (6 bases). Between the trimmed V and J ends, which lost 5 bases and 7 bases, there was a span of 21 bases. Germline assignment: CDR1 SEHNR and CDR2 FQNEAQ (reference sequence). CDR3 size: 15 residues. CDR3 sequence reads: CASSGITRGKGEQYF. In DNA, the CDR3 is TGTGCCAGCAGCGGGATTACACGGGGGAAGGGGGAGCAGTACTTC.